This T cell receptor beta chain was found in a study of blood T cell repertoires in COVID-19. On the study more broadly: Whether acute or convalescent, the COVID-19 samples came from the United States, Italy and Spain. Nucleic acid was either cDNA or gDNA, and it came from T cells, B-cell-depleted T cells, or PBMCs.

Original analysis: Reference gene primers were amplified, and this amplification served to estimate nucleated cell counts. Here immunoSEQ multiplex PCR was the method, and the copy in TCRdb shows in-frame clones only, minus some. The DNA was the basis for D and trimming; V, J and clone size are from that table. This table has fewer than 200,000 clones, 80% to 90% appearing once. The ends lost 2 bases at V and 6 bases at J; junction bases unmatched: 10. Germline lookup yields CDR1 MNHEY and CDR2 SMNVEV (reference sequence). This CDR3 comprises 16 residues. The clonotype comes from a man aged 35 to 55 who had recovered from COVID-19. The sample consisted of peripheral blood. The V gene is TRBV27, the J gene TRBJ2-1, with 7 nucleotides matching TRBD2. CDR3 loop: CASSLRPSGASNEQFF. The CDR3 DNA reads as TGTGCCAGCAGTTTAAGGCCTAGCGGAGCTTCCAATGAGCAGTTCTTC.